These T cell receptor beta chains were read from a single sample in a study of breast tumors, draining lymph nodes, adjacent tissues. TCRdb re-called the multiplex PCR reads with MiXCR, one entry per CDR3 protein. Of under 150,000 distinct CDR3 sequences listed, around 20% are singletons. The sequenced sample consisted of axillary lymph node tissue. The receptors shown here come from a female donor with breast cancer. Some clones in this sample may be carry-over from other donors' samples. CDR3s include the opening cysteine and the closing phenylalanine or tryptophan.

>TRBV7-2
CASSFRIGNYGYTF
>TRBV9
CASSVGPTDTQYF
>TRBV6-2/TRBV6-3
CASRQGGNYEQYF
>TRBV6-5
CASRLQYRRGTTNNSPLHF
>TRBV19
CASSIKTGGLGNQPQHF
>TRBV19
CASSPSRSYTGELFF
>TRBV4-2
CASSQEPPRAGGGSPLHF
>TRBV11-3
CASSLAASTDTQYF
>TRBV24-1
CATRGGLGLYNEQFF
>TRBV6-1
CASTYRVAGANVLTF
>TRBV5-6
CASSLDGGYSIEKLFF
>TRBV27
CASSSFQGWTGELFF
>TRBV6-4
CASSATGYSTDTQYF
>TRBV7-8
CAGSGEDTQYF
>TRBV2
CASRRDSNNQPQHF
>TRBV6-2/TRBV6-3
CASSDRVPGELFF
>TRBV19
CASSRPRDSGGFNQPQHF